The rows below give T cell receptor beta chains drawn from one sample of a study of cytomegalovirus exposure and HLA in healthy donors. Clones were sequenced by immunoSEQ multiplex PCR, and TCRdb holds only the in-frame ones, with some missing. The data show approximately 76,000 clones, over 65% seen once. Input material: PBMCs. The receptor source for this set is a woman between 35 and 50 years old in good health and CMV-seropositive. CDR3s include the opening cysteine and the closing phenylalanine or tryptophan. D genes are given only for firm matches. Not all rows give a size; the values are once, few, many and, for expanded clones, a class.

D gene: TRBD1
clone size: few
J gene: TRBJ2-1
V gene: TRBV19
CDR3 protein: CASSPDRGSYNEQFF
CDR3 DNA: TGTGCCAGTAGTCCCGACAGGGGGTCCTACAATGAGCAGTTCTTC

D gene: NA
clone size: NA
J gene: TRBJ1-2
V gene: TRBV5-5
CDR3 protein: CASSLQVLDGYTF
CDR3 DNA: TGTGCCAGCAGCTTACAGGTTTTGGATGGCTACACCTTC

D gene: TRBD2
clone size: NA
J gene: TRBJ2-2
V gene: TRBV5-1
CDR3 protein: CASSSTRLADHTGELFF
CDR3 DNA: TGCGCCAGCAGCTCTACGAGACTAGCGGACCACACCGGGGAGCTGTTTTTT

D gene: NA
clone size: NA
J gene: TRBJ1-2
V gene: TRBV28
CDR3 protein: CASIAWGDYGYTF
CDR3 DNA: TGTGCCAGCATCGCATGGGGGGACTATGGCTACACCTTC

D gene: NA
clone size: NA
J gene: TRBJ2-5
V gene: TRBV11-2
CDR3 protein: CASSPGEIRETQYF
CDR3 DNA: TGTGCCAGCAGCCCCGGAGAAATCCGAGAGACCCAGTACTTC

D gene: TRBD1
clone size: once
J gene: TRBJ1-5
V gene: TRBV7-2
CDR3 protein: CASSRGGGNQPQHF
CDR3 DNA: TGTGCCAGCAGCCGAGGGGGCGGCAATCAGCCCCAGCATTTT

D gene: NA
clone size: NA
J gene: TRBJ2-1
V gene: TRBV7-2
CDR3 protein: CASSLVTESYNEQFF
CDR3 DNA: TGTGCCAGCAGCTTAGTGACAGAATCTTACAATGAGCAGTTCTTC

D gene: TRBD1
clone size: NA
J gene: TRBJ1-2
V gene: TRBV13
CDR3 protein: CASSLEGASYGYTF
CDR3 DNA: TGTGCCAGCAGCTTAGAGGGGGCCTCCTATGGCTACACCTTC

D gene: NA
clone size: NA
J gene: TRBJ1-1
V gene: TRBV6-5
CDR3 protein: CASSYSPGGEAFF
CDR3 DNA: TGTGCCAGCAGTTACTCCCCCGGGGGGGAGGCTTTCTTT

D gene: TRBD1
clone size: many
J gene: TRBJ1-3
V gene: TRBV7-2
CDR3 protein: CASSLQGSTIYF
CDR3 DNA: TGTGCCAGCAGCCTACAGGGGTCCACCATATATTTT

D gene: TRBD1
clone size: NA
J gene: TRBJ1-4
V gene: TRBV25-1
CDR3 protein: CASSGQTGIKLFF
CDR3 DNA: TGTGCCAGCAGTGGCCAGACAGGGATAAAACTGTTTTTT

D gene: TRBD1
clone size: NA
J gene: TRBJ1-4
V gene: TRBV5-4
CDR3 protein: CASSLQGGNEKLFF
CDR3 DNA: TGTGCCAGCAGCTTGCAGGGGGGTAATGAAAAACTGTTTTTT

D gene: NA
clone size: few
J gene: TRBJ1-1
V gene: TRBV5-8
CDR3 protein: CASSLVRHSNTEAFF
CDR3 DNA: TGTGCCAGCAGCTTGGTTCGACACTCGAACACTGAAGCTTTCTTT

D gene: TRBD1
clone size: NA
J gene: TRBJ1-2
V gene: TRBV14
CDR3 protein: CASSLGQGVHGYTF
CDR3 DNA: TGTGCCAGCAGCCTCGGACAGGGGGTCCATGGCTACACCTTC

D gene: TRBD1
clone size: once
J gene: TRBJ1-5
V gene: TRBV7-2
CDR3 protein: CASSLGQDRAQPQHF
CDR3 DNA: TGTGCCAGCAGCTTGGGACAAGACAGGGCCCAGCCCCAGCATTTT

D gene: NA
clone size: few
J gene: TRBJ2-7
V gene: TRBV27
CDR3 protein: CASSRGGFSAEQYF
CDR3 DNA: TGTGCCAGCAGTAGGGGGGGCTTCTCCGCCGAGCAGTACTTC

D gene: NA
clone size: NA
J gene: TRBJ2-5
V gene: TRBV28
CDR3 protein: CASSPRTARGQETQYF
CDR3 DNA: TGTGCCAGCAGCCCTAGGACAGCCCGAGGTCAAGAGACCCAGTACTTC

D gene: NA
clone size: NA
J gene: TRBJ1-5
V gene: TRBV6-1
CDR3 protein: CASSLAGPDQPQHF
CDR3 DNA: TGTGCCAGCAGTTTGGCAGGGCCGGATCAGCCCCAGCATTTT

D gene: TRBD2
clone size: NA
J gene: TRBJ2-5
V gene: TRBV4-3
CDR3 protein: CASSQGPGGETQYF
CDR3 DNA: TGCGCCAGCAGCCAAGGGCCGGGGGGAGAGACCCAGTACTTC

D gene: NA
clone size: once
J gene: TRBJ1-4
V gene: TRBV9
CDR3 protein: CASSPSEEKLFF
CDR3 DNA: TGTGCCAGCAGCCCCAGCGAGGAAAAACTGTTTTTT

D gene: TRBD2
clone size: NA
J gene: TRBJ2-5
V gene: TRBV9
CDR3 protein: CASSRGVTSGIQETQYF
CDR3 DNA: TGTGCCAGCAGCCGAGGGGTGACTAGCGGAATCCAAGAGACCCAGTACTTC

D gene: NA
clone size: NA
J gene: TRBJ2-2
V gene: TRBV6-5
CDR3 protein: CASSYRSGSGTGELFF
CDR3 DNA: TGTGCCAGCAGTTACAGAAGCGGCTCCGGCACCGGGGAGCTGTTTTTT

D gene: TRBD2
clone size: few
J gene: TRBJ2-3
V gene: TRBV30
CDR3 protein: CAWKLAGTRTDTQYF
CDR3 DNA: TGTGCCTGGAAACTAGCGGGGACACGCACAGATACGCAGTATTTT

D gene: TRBD1
clone size: once
J gene: TRBJ1-5
V gene: TRBV5-6
CDR3 protein: CASSNFADRGLQPQHF
CDR3 DNA: TGTGCCAGCAGCAATTTCGCGGACAGGGGGCTTCAGCCCCAGCATTTT

D gene: NA
clone size: NA
J gene: TRBJ2-1
V gene: TRBV7-2
CDR3 protein: CASSLGSSLYNEQFF
CDR3 DNA: TGTGCCAGCAGCTTAGGTAGTTCTCTCTACAATGAGCAGTTCTTC

D gene: TRBD1
clone size: NA
J gene: TRBJ1-2
V gene: TRBV4-3
CDR3 protein: CASSQSTGGHGYTF
CDR3 DNA: TGCGCCAGCAGCCAATCTACAGGGGGACATGGCTACACCTTC

D gene: TRBD1
clone size: NA
J gene: TRBJ2-3
V gene: TRBV14
CDR3 protein: CASSQFRTSGGDTQYF
CDR3 DNA: TGTGCCAGCAGCCAATTTCGGACCTCAGGGGGTGATACGCAGTATTTT

D gene: NA
clone size: NA
J gene: TRBJ2-7
V gene: TRBV6-5
CDR3 protein: CASSFRSGEQYF
CDR3 DNA: TGTGCCAGCAGTTTCCGATCGGGGGAGCAGTACTTC

D gene: NA
clone size: NA
J gene: TRBJ1-2
V gene: TRBV7-9
CDR3 protein: CASSLREGYTF
CDR3 DNA: TGTGCCAGCAGCTTGAGGGAAGGCTACACCTTC

D gene: TRBD1
clone size: NA
J gene: TRBJ1-4
V gene: TRBV5-4
CDR3 protein: CASSSWTGAPEKLFF
CDR3 DNA: TGTGCCAGCAGCTCATGGACAGGGGCTCCAGAAAAACTGTTTTTT

D gene: TRBD2
clone size: NA
J gene: TRBJ2-1
V gene: TRBV7-6
CDR3 protein: CASSLASNSGRARNEQFF
CDR3 DNA: TGTGCCAGCAGCTTAGCCTCTAATAGCGGGAGGGCCAGGAATGAGCAGTTCTTC

D gene: NA
clone size: NA
J gene: TRBJ2-7
V gene: TRBV14
CDR3 protein: CASSQVSPYEQYF
CDR3 DNA: TGTGCCAGCAGCCAAGTATCCCCCTACGAGCAGTACTTC

D gene: NA
clone size: NA
J gene: TRBJ1-4
V gene: TRBV28
CDR3 protein: CASSPGQSTNEKLFF
CDR3 DNA: TGTGCCAGCAGTCCCGGACAGTCAACTAATGAAAAACTGTTTTTT

D gene: NA
clone size: NA
J gene: TRBJ1-2
V gene: TRBV6-5
CDR3 protein: CASTGWGDYGYTF
CDR3 DNA: TGTGCCAGCACCGGTTGGGGGGATTATGGCTACACCTTC

D gene: NA
clone size: NA
J gene: TRBJ2-7
V gene: TRBV5-1
CDR3 protein: CASSLTGRAYEQYF
CDR3 DNA: TGCGCCAGCAGCTTGACAGGAAGAGCGTACGAGCAGTACTTC

D gene: TRBD1
clone size: NA
J gene: TRBJ2-7
V gene: TRBV10-3
CDR3 protein: CAIGQGAYEQYF
CDR3 DNA: TGTGCCATCGGGCAGGGGGCCTACGAGCAGTACTTC

D gene: TRBD2
clone size: NA
J gene: TRBJ2-1
V gene: TRBV7-2
CDR3 protein: CASSRGSFGGGHNEQFF
CDR3 DNA: TGTGCCAGCAGCCGAGGTTCGTTCGGGGGAGGGCACAATGAGCAGTTCTTC

D gene: TRBD1
clone size: NA
J gene: TRBJ1-1
V gene: TRBV28
CDR3 protein: CASSLPGQSGGLNTEAFF
CDR3 DNA: TGTGCCAGCAGTTTACCGGGACAGTCAGGAGGGTTGAACACTGAAGCTTTCTTT

D gene: TRBD2
clone size: few
J gene: TRBJ2-7
V gene: TRBV6-5
CDR3 protein: CASSYGREGAYEQYF
CDR3 DNA: TGTGCCAGCAGTTACGGCCGGGAGGGTGCCTACGAGCAGTACTTC

D gene: NA
clone size: NA
J gene: TRBJ2-7
V gene: TRBV4-3
CDR3 protein: CASSQDSTTISYEQYF
CDR3 DNA: TGCGCCAGCAGCCAAGATTCGACGACTATTTCCTACGAGCAGTACTTC

D gene: NA
clone size: NA
J gene: TRBJ1-2
V gene: TRBV15
CDR3 protein: CATSRTGYNFDGYTF
CDR3 DNA: TGTGCCACCAGCCGCACAGGGTATAACTTTGATGGCTACACCTTC

D gene: NA
clone size: NA
J gene: TRBJ1-1
V gene: TRBV5-4
CDR3 protein: CASSLVDRYTEAFF
CDR3 DNA: TGTGCCAGCAGCTTGGTCGATAGATACACTGAAGCTTTCTTT

D gene: NA
clone size: NA
J gene: TRBJ1-5
V gene: TRBV2
CDR3 protein: CASSDGGVQPQHF
CDR3 DNA: TGTGCCAGCAGTGACGGGGGAGTTCAGCCCCAGCATTTT

D gene: TRBD2
clone size: NA
J gene: TRBJ2-7
V gene: TRBV27
CDR3 protein: CASSLSSGYYEQYF
CDR3 DNA: TGTGCCAGCAGTTTATCTAGCGGGTACTACGAGCAGTACTTC

D gene: TRBD1
clone size: NA
J gene: TRBJ2-7
V gene: TRBV7-9
CDR3 protein: CASSPPGTGYRIAYEQYF
CDR3 DNA: TGTGCCAGCAGCCCCCCTGGGACAGGGTATAGGATCGCCTACGAGCAGTACTTC

D gene: TRBD1
clone size: few
J gene: TRBJ1-1
V gene: TRBV2
CDR3 protein: CASRVLGQGAEAFF
CDR3 DNA: TGTGCCAGCAGGGTCCTCGGACAGGGCGCTGAAGCTTTCTTT

D gene: NA
clone size: NA
J gene: TRBJ2-7
V gene: TRBV2
CDR3 protein: CASRDRLSSYEQYF
CDR3 DNA: TGTGCCAGCAGAGACAGGTTAAGCTCCTACGAGCAGTACTTC

D gene: TRBD1
clone size: NA
J gene: TRBJ2-5
V gene: TRBV18
CDR3 protein: CASSAGQGETQYF
CDR3 DNA: TGTGCCAGCTCAGCCGGACAGGGGGAGACCCAGTACTTC